The 20 T cell receptor beta chains below come from one sample, sequenced in a study of OX40 agonist ivuxolimab in advanced cancers. Receptor libraries were prepared by the immunoSEQ multiplex PCR assay. TCRdb holds this immuneACCESS table with in-frame rearrangements only. Some clones are missing; in checked studies, unresolved V genes explain under half, and the rest has no known cause. For this sample there are tens of thousands of clones; about 86% appear just once. Around 0.73% of the sample rests with the top ten. Source: CD4+ or CD8+ T cells sorted from blood, taken in a trial of the OX40 agonist ivuxolimab. The receptors come from an adult with an advanced solid tumor such as melanoma, head and neck, liver or kidney cancer.

This clone is medium-sized (0.01 to 0.1%) by share. This chain joins TRBV9 and TRBJ2-7, with D possibly matching TRBD1 (6 bases). The V end lost 5 bases, the J end lost 6 bases, and 18 bases lay between the germline ends. Germline-derived CDR1 and CDR2 are SGDLS and YYNGEE. The CDR3 covers 14 residues. The CDR3: CASRGHRERSEQYF. The CDR3 nucleotides are TGTGCCAGCAGGGGGCACAGGGAGCGGAGCGAGCAGTACTTC.

The chain employs TRBV11-2 and TRBJ2-1, with a tentative D call TRBD2 (8 bases). This CDR3 region has 16 residues. From germline, CDR1 is SGHAT and CDR2 FQNNGV. V lost 4 bases to trimming and J lost 8 bases, with 21 bases between them. CDR3 region: CASSSGGWREVDEQFF. CDR3 nucleotide sequence: TGTGCCAGCAGCTCAGGGGGGTGGCGGGAGGTCGATGAGCAGTTCTTC.

CDR3 protein: CASSQDGQGANTIYF. The CDR3 nucleotides read TGCGCCAGCAGCCAAGATGGACAGGGGGCGAACACCATATATTTT. This chain joins TRBV4-1 and TRBJ1-3; 11 positions match TRBD1. The CDR3 runs 15 residues. Germline-derived CDR1 and CDR2 are MGHRA and YSYEKL. V was pared by 0 bases and J by 7 bases, with 2 bases of the junction left unmatched.

The CDR3 bases are TGTGCCAGCACCACAGGGCTAAGGGACGAGCAGTACTTC. Translation gives CASTTGLRDEQYF. The chain links TRBV28 to TRBJ2-7; D perhaps matches TRBD1 (6 bases). The CDR3 runs 13 residues. V dropped 7 bases and J dropped 5 bases, with 15 bases sitting between them. CDR1 MDHEN and CDR2 SYDVKM come from the germline V gene. Full variable domain (rest looked up from reference TRBV28 and TRBJ2-7): DVKVTQSSRYLVKRTGEKVFLECVQDMDHENMFWYRQDPGLGLRLIYFSYDVKMKEKGDIPEGYSVSREKKERFSLILESASTNQTSMYLCASTTGLRDEQYFGPGTRLTVT.

The chain is built from TRBV6-1 and TRBJ2-1; 10 positions agree with TRBD1. J was trimmed by 7 bases and V by 1 base; bases with no gene match: 1. The length of the CDR3 is 14 residues. Germline-derived CDR1 and CDR2 are MNHNS and SASEGT. CDR3 sequence: CASSEVGQGNEQFF. CDR3 nucleotides: TGTGCCAGCAGTGAAGTGGGACAGGGGAATGAGCAGTTCTTC.

The V call is TRBV6-1, the J call TRBJ2-1, with 15 bases fitting TRBD2. The germline gives CDR1 MNHNS, CDR2 SASEGT. The CDR3 sequence is 14 residues long. After removal of 6 bases from V and 9 bases from J, the junction contained 3 bases not matched to a gene. The CDR3, as DNA: TGTGCCAGCAGCGCGGGACTAGCGGGGGGTGAGCAGTTCTTC. Translated: CASSAGLAGGEQFF.

The CDR3 sequence is CASSASGGSQPQHF. The CDR3 region has the DNA TGTGCCAGCAGCGCCTCGGGGGGCAGCCAGCCCCAGCATTTT. V is TRBV7-2 and J is TRBJ1-5, with D perhaps matching TRBD1 (6 bases). V was pared by 5 bases and J by 7 bases, with 15 bases between. The length of the CDR3 is 14 residues. Germline V lookup: CDR1 SGHTA, CDR2 FQGNSA. Looking up the rest from reference TRBV7-2 and TRBJ1-5 gives the full variable domain: GAGVSQSPSNKVTEKGKDVELRCDPISGHTALYWYRQSLGQGLEFLIYFQGNSAPDKSGLPSDRFSAERTGGSVSTLTIQRTQQEDSAVYLCASSASGGSQPQHFGDGTRLSIL.

V usage is TRBV6-1 and J usage is TRBJ1-6; D is unresolved. Looked up from germline, CDR1 is MNHNS and CDR2 is SASEGT. This CDR3 is built from 13 residues. V lost 4 bases, J lost 6 bases, and 7 bases lay in between. In DNA, the CDR3 is TGTGCCAGCAGTGTTAACAGTAATTCACCCCTCCACTTT. Residues: CASSVNSNSPLHF.

The chain links TRBV2 to TRBJ2-5; 7 positions agree with TRBD1. The CDR3 loop spans 15 amino acids. Germline V gives CDR1 SNHLY, CDR2 FYNNEI. J was trimmed by 5 bases and V by 8 bases; bases with no gene match: 14. This CDR3 is CASVPGGRARETQYF. The CDR3 DNA reads as TGTGCCAGCGTTCCAGGGGGTAGGGCCCGGGAGACCCAGTACTTC.

The chain uses TRBV16 and TRBJ2-1; D ambiguous. CDR3 length: 15 residues. CDR1 is KGHSY and CDR2 is FQNENV in the germline V gene. Trimming cost V 1 base and J 3 bases, with 10 bases left between them. CDR3 in DNA: TGTGCCAGCAGCCAATTTGAGGAAGGCTACAATGAGCAGTTCTTC. This gives the protein CASSQFEEGYNEQFF. Supplemented by reference TRBV16 and TRBJ2-1, the full variable domain reads GEEVAQTPKHLVRGEGQKAKLYCAPIKGHSYVFWYQQVLKNEFKFLISFQNENVFDETGMPKERFSAKCLPNSPCSLEIQATKLEDSAVYFCASSQFEEGYNEQFFGPGTRLTVL.

The chain links TRBV7-2 to TRBJ2-7, with 9 positions matching TRBD2. Per the germline V gene, CDR1 is SGHTA and CDR2 is FQGNSA. CDR3 length equals 15 residues. J lost 7 bases, V lost 2 bases, and 9 bases had no gene match. This chain's CDR3 is CASSLQAGGPHEQYF. CDR3 nucleotide sequence: TGTGCCAGCAGCTTACAGGCGGGAGGGCCACATGAGCAGTACTTC.

The chain couples TRBV6-1 to TRBJ1-4; tentatively, D is TRBD1 (5 bases). CDR3 length: 13 residues. V lost 7 bases and J 6 bases, leaving 12 bases between the germline ends. CDR1 is MNHNS, CDR2 SASEGT, per germline. For the CDR3, the DNA is TGTGCCAGCAATTACGGGACTTATGAAAAACTGTTTTTT. Translating it yields CASNYGTYEKLFF.

This sequence joins TRBV6-5 and TRBJ1-1; D call uncertain. The CDR3 is made up of 14 amino acids. CDR1 is MNHEY and CDR2 is SVGAGI in the germline V gene. The germline V and J ends were trimmed by 8 bases and 5 bases, with 18 bases remaining between them. CDR3 nucleotides: TGTGCCAGCTCCTACCGGTCCCCGGGGACTGAAGCTTTCTTT. Translated, it gives CASSYRSPGTEAFF.

V and J are TRBV30 and TRBJ2-7; 9 bases agree with TRBD2. Germline lookup yields CDR1 GTSNPN and CDR2 SVGIG (reference sequence). Trimming cost V 1 base and J 2 bases; bases outside gene matches: 3. The CDR3 extends over 14 amino acids. In nucleotides, the CDR3 is TGTGCCTGGAGTGGGGCTAGCGGGGCCTACGAGCAGTACTTC. This sequence encodes CAWSGASGAYEQYF.

The chain couples TRBV11-2 to TRBJ1-3; D is perhaps TRBD1 (5 bases). The CDR3 is made up of 15 amino acids. V lost 0 bases and J 8 bases, leaving 14 bases between the germline ends. Germline V gene sequence: CDR1 SGHAT, CDR2 FQNNGV. The CDR3, as DNA: TGTGCCAGCAGCTTAGATCCAGGGATCCGTGACACCATATATTTT. Translating it yields CASSLDPGIRDTIYF.

The chain recombines TRBV7-6 with TRBJ2-4; the D is unclear. V lost 1 base and J lost 0, with 10 bases in between. The CDR3 is 16 residues long. The germline CDR1 and CDR2 sequences are SGHVS and FNYEAQ. CDR3 DNA: TGTGCCAGCAGCTTAGGGCCACCTCTAGCCAAAAACATTCAGTACTTC. This sequence encodes CASSLGPPLAKNIQYF.

The genes are TRBV7-2 and TRBJ2-1, with D perhaps matching TRBD1 (5 bases). Between the trimmed V and J ends, which lost 0 bases and 8 bases, there was a span of 11 bases. This CDR3 spans 14 amino acids. Looked up from germline, CDR1 is SGHTA and CDR2 is FQGNSA. The CDR3 protein is CASSLAGLQDEQFF. CDR3 in DNA: TGTGCCAGCAGCTTAGCGGGGCTACAAGATGAGCAGTTCTTC.

The chain links TRBV9 to TRBJ1-1; D is unresolved. CDR1 SGDLS and CDR2 YYNGEE come from the germline V gene. The CDR3 contains 14 residues. V was trimmed by 3 bases and J by 1 base, leaving 10 bases between them. The CDR3 DNA sequence: TGTGCCAGCAGCGCTGTTGGCAAGAACACTGAAGCTTTCTTT. This encodes CASSAVGKNTEAFF. Using reference TRBV9 and TRBJ1-1 for the parts outside the CDR3, the full variable domain is DSGVTQTPKHLITATGQRVTLRCSPRSGDLSVYWYQQSLDQGLQFLIQYYNGEERAKGNILERFSAQQFPDLHSELNLSSLELGDSALYFCASSAVGKNTEAFFGQGTRLTVV.

This chain uses TRBV5-1 with TRBJ1-2; 7 bases agree with TRBD1. J lost 7 bases, V lost 0 bases, and 6 bases had no gene match. This CDR3 is built from 14 residues. Per the germline V gene, CDR1 is SGHRS and CDR2 is YFSETQ. CDR3 in amino acids: CASSLADRASGYTF. The CDR3 coding sequence is TGCGCCAGCAGCTTGGCTGACAGGGCCAGTGGCTACACCTTC.

The V and J genes are TRBV11-2 and TRBJ1-2; 7 nucleotides match TRBD1. Germline V gene sequence: CDR1 SGHAT, CDR2 FQNNGV. Trimming cost V 5 bases and J 4 bases; bases outside gene matches: 10. The CDR3 is made up of 15 amino acids. DNA for the CDR3: TGTGCCAGCAGCGAAGCCCCGAGGACAGGCTATGGCTACACCTTC. Translated, it gives CASSEAPRTGYGYTF.